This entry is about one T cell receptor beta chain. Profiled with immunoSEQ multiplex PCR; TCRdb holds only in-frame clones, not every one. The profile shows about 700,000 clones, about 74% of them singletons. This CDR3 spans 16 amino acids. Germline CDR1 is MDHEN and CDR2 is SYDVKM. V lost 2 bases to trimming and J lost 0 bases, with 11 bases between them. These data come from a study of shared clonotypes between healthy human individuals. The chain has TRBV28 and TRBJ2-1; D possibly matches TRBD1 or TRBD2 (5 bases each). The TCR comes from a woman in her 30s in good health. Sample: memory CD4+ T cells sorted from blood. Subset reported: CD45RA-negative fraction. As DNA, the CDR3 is TGTGCCAGCAGTTTAAACCCAGGGAGCTCCTACAATGAGCAGTTCTTC. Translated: CASSLNPGSSYNEQFF.